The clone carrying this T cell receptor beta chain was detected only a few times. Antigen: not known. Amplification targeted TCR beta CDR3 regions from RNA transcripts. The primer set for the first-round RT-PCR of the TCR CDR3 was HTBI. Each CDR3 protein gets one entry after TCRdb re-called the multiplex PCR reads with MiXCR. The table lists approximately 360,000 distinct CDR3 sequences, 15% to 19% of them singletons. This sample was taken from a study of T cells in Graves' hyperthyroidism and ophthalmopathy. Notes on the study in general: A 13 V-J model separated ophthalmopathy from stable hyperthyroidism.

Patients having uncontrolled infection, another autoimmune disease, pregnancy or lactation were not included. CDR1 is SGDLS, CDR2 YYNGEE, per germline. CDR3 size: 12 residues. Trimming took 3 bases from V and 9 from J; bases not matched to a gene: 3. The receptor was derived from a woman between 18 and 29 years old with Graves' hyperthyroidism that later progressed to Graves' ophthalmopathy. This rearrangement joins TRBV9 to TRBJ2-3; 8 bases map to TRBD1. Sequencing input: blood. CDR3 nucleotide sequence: TGTGCCAGCAGCGGACAGGGGACCACGCAGTATTTT. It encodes CASSGQGTTQYF.